The next 29 T cell receptor beta chains were all read from a single sample in a study of T cells in localized non-small cell lung cancer. Sequencing used immunoSEQ multiplex PCR; TCRdb keeps in-frame clones, though not all of them. The table includes 30,000 to 40,000 clones, over 70% detected once. The sequencing here drew on peripheral blood, taken before any cancer treatment. The receptors were gathered from a male donor older than 55 with stage III squamous cell lung carcinoma.

A single count supports this clone. The chain combines TRBV27 with TRBJ2-5; the D is unclear. CDR1 and CDR2 (germline): MNHEY, SMNVEV (reference sequence). V shed 2 bases and J shed 4 bases, with 11 bases lying between them. This CDR3 has 14 amino acids. The CDR3 reads CASSLVGLGETQYF. The CDR3 DNA reads as TGTGCCAGCAGTTTAGTAGGCCTGGGAGAGACCCAGTACTTC.

The chain links TRBV5-1 to TRBJ2-5; D gene unclear. CDR1 is SGHRS and CDR2 is YFSETQ in the germline V gene. Deletions cut 0 bases from V and 0 bases from J, with 6 bases between. The CDR3 covers 14 residues. For the CDR3, the DNA is TGCGCCAGCAGCTTGGTGGGCAACCAAGAGACCCAGTACTTC. The encoded protein is CASSLVGNQETQYF.

The chain is built from TRBV15 and TRBJ2-7; perhaps TRBD2 as D (7 bases). The CDR3 runs to 15 residues. Germline V lookup: CDR1 LNHNV, CDR2 YYDKDF (reference sequence). V lost 1 base to trimming and J lost 4 bases, with 14 bases between them. CDR3: CATSRARGGAYEQYF. The CDR3 bases are TGTGCCACCAGCAGAGCCCGAGGGGGGGCGTACGAGCAGTACTTC.

This chain links TRBV27 with TRBJ1-4; D may be TRBD1 (5 bases). V was clipped by 3 bases and J by 0 bases, with 11 bases between them. The CDR3 sequence is 16 residues long. The germline gives CDR1 MNHEY, CDR2 SMNVEV (reference sequence). CDR3 region: CASSFDSFATNEKLFF. DNA of the CDR3: TGTGCCAGCAGTTTCGACAGTTTTGCAACTAATGAAAAACTGTTTTTT.

The V call is TRBV6-5, the J call TRBJ2-5; D is unclear. CDR1 and CDR2 from the germline V gene are MNHEY and SVGAGI. Trimming took off 6 bases at V and 1 base at J, with 9 bases between the two ends. CDR3 size: 13 residues. The CDR3, as DNA: TGTGCCAGCAGGGACGGCCGCCAAGAGACCCAGTACTTC. Translating it yields CASRDGRQETQYF.

The chain links TRBV9 to TRBJ2-1; no reliable D call. Deletions cut 3 bases from V and 0 bases from J, with 10 bases between. Germline assignment: CDR1 SGDLS and CDR2 YYNGEE. The CDR3 contains 15 residues. The CDR3 bases are TGTGCCAGCAGCGCTGACTGGAACTCCTACAATGAGCAGTTCTTC. Encoded protein: CASSADWNSYNEQFF.

The genes are TRBV6-1 and TRBJ1-3; weak D call: TRBD1 (5 bases). The CDR3 sequence is 17 residues long. CDR1 is MNHNS and CDR2 is SASEGT in the germline V gene. The V gene lost 2 bases and the J gene lost 1 base, with 15 bases spanning the gap. The CDR3 spells CASSEILPGGSGNTIYF. CDR3 nucleotides: TGTGCCAGCAGTGAAATCTTACCGGGGGGATCTGGAAACACCATATATTTT.

The rearrangement uses TRBV5-1 and TRBJ2-1; D not certain. The germline CDR1 and CDR2 sequences are SGHRS and YFSETQ. The V end was cut by 7 bases, the J end by 3 bases, with 11 bases between. CDR3 length equals 13 residues. The CDR3 DNA reads TGCGCCAGCTCTACACTTAGCTACAATGAGCAGTTCTTC. This sequence encodes CASSTLSYNEQFF. The full variable domain, rest sourced from reference TRBV5-1 and TRBJ2-1, is KAGVTQTPRYLIKTRGQQVTLSCSPISGHRSVSWYQQTPGQGLQFLFEYFSETQRNKGNFPGRFSGRQFSNSRSEMNVSTLELGDSALYLCASSTLSYNEQFFGPGTRLTVL.

In DNA, the CDR3 is TGCAGCGTTGACCTGGCCGGCCCTAACTATGGCTACACCTTC. This codes for CSVDLAGPNYGYTF. The V and J genes are TRBV29-1 and TRBJ1-2; D is ambiguous. V was cut by 3 bases and J by 0 bases, with 11 bases left in between. This CDR3 is 14 amino acids long. Germline V lookup: CDR1 SQVTM, CDR2 ANQGSEA.

This chain joins TRBV5-1 and TRBJ1-1; no clear D gene. Trimming took 1 base from V and 3 from J, leaving 10 bases between them. Germline V gene sequence: CDR1 SGHRS, CDR2 YFSETQ. This CDR3 is built from 14 residues. The CDR3 DNA reads as TGCGCCAGCAGCTTGAGGGCAGCAGACACTGAAGCTTTCTTT. This codes for CASSLRAADTEAFF.

The chain is built from TRBV21-1 and TRBJ1-6; the table's D gene call, TRBD1, was not cross checked with the DNA. TRBV21-1 is assigned pseudogene status. The CDR3 is made up of 13 amino acids. This CDR3 reads CASSGRGDSPLHF. The CDR3 nucleotides read TGTGCCAGCAGTGGCAGGGGCGATTCACCCCTCCACTTT.

This clone has only one observation. The J gene is TRBJ1-5, the V gene TRBV7-2, with D tentatively TRBD1 (5 bases). CDR1 is SGHTA and CDR2 is FQGNSA in the germline V gene. This CDR3 spans 14 amino acids. Trimming took 8 bases from V and 2 from J, leaving 13 bases between them. The CDR3 here is CASGRGGGNQPQHF. The CDR3 DNA sequence: TGTGCCAGCGGTCGGGGGGGAGGCAATCAGCCCCAGCATTTT.

This clone was counted once. The rearrangement uses TRBV28 and TRBJ1-5; D is unresolved. The CDR3 sequence is 12 residues long. The germline V gene has CDR1 MDHEN and CDR2 SYDVKM. The germline V and J ends were trimmed by 3 bases and 6 bases, with 6 bases remaining between them. The CDR3 DNA reads as TGTGCCAGCAGTTTGGGGAGTCAGCCCCAGCATTTT. Residues: CASSLGSQPQHF.

This chain's CDR3 is CASSVAGTGGYTF. The DNA of the CDR3 is TGTGCCAGCAGTGTAGCGGGGACGGGGGGCTACACCTTC. The chain couples TRBV6-1 to TRBJ1-2, with D perhaps matching TRBD1 (5 bases). CDR1 is MNHNS and CDR2 is SASEGT in the germline V gene. The CDR3 runs to 13 residues. Deletions cut 4 bases from V and 8 bases from J, with 14 bases between.

The table lists this clone with a count of one. This chain joins TRBV2 and TRBJ1-5; TRBD1 matches at 10 bases. The V segment lost 4 bases and the J segment 2 bases; nucleotides outside the gene matches: 5. The germline CDR1 and CDR2 sequences are SNHLY and FYNNEI. The length of the CDR3 is 16 residues. The CDR3 sequence is CASSARDRGGNQPQHF. CDR3 DNA sequence: TGTGCCAGCAGTGCCAGGGACAGGGGAGGCAATCAGCCCCAGCATTTT.

This clone appeared once. V usage is TRBV28 and J usage is TRBJ1-5; D possibly corresponds to TRBD1 (5 bases). V was trimmed by 7 bases and J by 3 bases, leaving 16 bases between them. Germline assignment: CDR1 MDHEN and CDR2 SYDVKM. This CDR3 has 15 residues. As DNA, the CDR3 is TGTGCCAGCACCTACGGGGGAGGATCCAATCAGCCCCAGCATTTT. It translates to CASTYGGGSNQPQHF. Variable domain in full (rest from reference TRBV28 and TRBJ1-5): DVKVTQSSRYLVKRTGEKVFLECVQDMDHENMFWYRQDPGLGLRLIYFSYDVKMKEKGDIPEGYSVSREKKERFSLILESASTNQTSMYLCASTYGGGSNQPQHFGDGTRLSIL.

This chain links TRBV5-8 with TRBJ1-6; 12 positions agree with TRBD1. The germline gives CDR1 SGHTS, CDR2 YDEGEE. CDR3 length equals 14 residues. V shed 4 bases and J 10 bases; nucleotides not matched to a gene: 3. CDR3 nucleotide sequence: TGTGCCAGCAGCCGGGACAGGGGGCTGTCACCCCTCCACTTT. Translation gives CASSRDRGLSPLHF.

The V and J genes are TRBV5-5 and TRBJ1-1, with D perhaps TRBD1 (5 bases). The germline V and J ends were trimmed by 0 bases and 0 bases, with 12 bases remaining between them. The length of the CDR3 is 16 residues. CDR1 and CDR2 (germline): SGHKS, YYEKEE (reference sequence). The CDR3 loop is CASSLDPQGMNTEAFF. CDR3 bases: TGTGCCAGCAGCTTGGACCCCCAGGGTATGAACACTGAAGCTTTCTTT.

The chain carries TRBV10-2 and TRBJ1-1; TRBD1 might be the D (5 bases). Trimming shortened V by 0 bases and J by 8 bases, and 10 bases separated the two germline ends. This CDR3 contains 13 residues. Per germline, CDR1 WSHSY and CDR2 SAAADI. The CDR3 nucleotides are TGCGCCAGCAGTGAGTCGAGGGCAGGGGAAGCTTTCTTT. This codes for CASSESRAGEAFF.

For this clone: This sample includes further DNA sequences coding for the same CDR3. This rearrangement joins TRBV4-2 to TRBJ2-3; the D is unclear. Germline V gene data show CDR1 as LGHNA and CDR2 as YNFKEQ. The CDR3 covers 12 residues. V gave up 0 bases and J gave up 6 bases, with 4 bases separating them. This CDR3 reads CASSQEGDTQYF. The CDR3 DNA follows: TGTGCCAGCAGCCAAGAAGGGGATACGCAGTATTTT.

V and J are TRBV5-6 and TRBJ2-7, with D perhaps matching TRBD2 (5 bases). V was pared by 0 bases and J by 2 bases, with 6 bases between. From germline, CDR1 is SGHDT and CDR2 YYEEEE. This CDR3 spans 13 amino acids. The CDR3 is CASSLGRAYEQYF. In DNA, the CDR3 is TGTGCCAGCAGCTTGGGGCGGGCCTACGAGCAGTACTTC.

This clone was found once. Written as DNA, the CDR3 is TGTGCCAGCAGACCACAGGGGGCCGTGAACACTGAAGCTTTCTTT. This sequence encodes CASRPQGAVNTEAFF. This chain uses TRBV2 with TRBJ1-1, with 9 bases identical to TRBD1. The CDR3 runs 15 residues. Per germline, CDR1 SNHLY and CDR2 FYNNEI. The J segment lost 0 bases and the V segment lost 6 bases, leaving 5 bases of the junction unmatched.

The gene calls are TRBV2 and TRBJ1-6; D not resolved. V lost 6 bases, J lost 8 bases, and 5 bases lay in between. Germline CDR1 reads SNHLY; CDR2 reads FYNNEI. This CDR3 is 11 amino acids long. The chain's CDR3 is CASRTDSPLHF. DNA for the CDR3: TGTGCCAGCAGGACGGATTCACCCCTCCACTTT.

V usage is TRBV13 and J usage is TRBJ2-6; D tentatively reads TRBD1 or TRBD2 (6 bases each). V gave up 3 bases and J gave up 2 bases, with 11 bases separating them. The CDR3 is made up of 16 amino acids. Germline CDR1 and CDR2: PRHDT and FYEKMQ (reference sequence). In DNA, the CDR3 is TGTGCCAGCAGCTTGGGGGGCAGGGCTGGGGCCAACGTCCTGACTTTC. Protein: CASSLGGRAGANVLTF.

The chain links TRBV20-1 to TRBJ1-2; the D is unclear. The germline gives CDR1 DFQATT, CDR2 SNEGSKA (reference sequence). The germline V and J ends were trimmed by 0 bases and 8 bases, with 7 bases remaining between them. CDR3 length: 11 amino acids. The CDR3: CSARDTRGYTF. Written as DNA, the CDR3 is TGCAGTGCTAGAGATACTCGAGGCTACACCTTC.

V gene TRBV5-1 combines with J gene TRBJ1-6; the match to TRBD1 covers 8 bases. Germline V gives CDR1 SGHRS, CDR2 YFSETQ. V shed 1 base, J shed 8 bases, and the junction held 2 bases outside the gene matches. This CDR3 has 14 residues. CDR3 protein: CASSLTGGDSPLHF. DNA for the CDR3: TGCGCCAGCAGCTTGACAGGGGGTGATTCACCCCTCCACTTT.

The chain joins TRBV7-9 to TRBJ2-1; 14 bases align to TRBD2. This CDR3 is 16 amino acids long. Germline V gene sequence: CDR1 SEHNR, CDR2 FQNEAQ (reference sequence). With 2 bases clipped from V and 6 bases from J, the junction kept 3 bases outside the gene matches. The CDR3 region has the DNA TGTGCCAGCAGCTTACTCGGGACTAGCGGGAGCAATGAGCAGTTCTTC. Residues: CASSLLGTSGSNEQFF.

This clone has more than one count but fewer than ten. The chain carries TRBV19 and TRBJ1-3; weak D call: TRBD1 (5 bases). The germline V gene has CDR1 LNHDA and CDR2 SQIVND (reference sequence). CDR3 length equals 15 residues. Between the trimmed V and J ends, which lost 2 bases and 0 bases, there was a span of 8 bases. CDR3 DNA: TGTGCCAGTAGTATAAATGGACACTCTGGAAACACCATATATTTT. This gives the protein CASSINGHSGNTIYF.

The chain couples TRBV15 to TRBJ1-3; TRBD1 agrees at 7 bases. With V trimmed by 1 base and J by 0 bases, 6 bases remained unmatched. The CDR3 loop spans 17 amino acids. Germline V gene data show CDR1 as LNHNV and CDR2 as YYDKDF (reference sequence). CDR3 amino acids: CATSRGGTDRSGNTIYF. DNA of the CDR3: TGTGCCACCAGCAGAGGGGGGACAGACCGCTCTGGAAACACCATATATTTT.